Listed below are T cell receptor beta chains from one sample, sequenced in a study of cytomegalovirus exposure and HLA in healthy donors. Only in-frame clones appear in the TCRdb table, and some are missing; sequencing was by immunoSEQ multiplex PCR. This table holds approximately 140,000 clones, about four fifths found once. The sample consisted of PBMCs. These receptor sequences come from a man aged 45 to 65 in good health and CMV-seropositive. CDR3s include the opening cysteine and the closing phenylalanine or tryptophan. A D gene is named only where the DNA matches it firmly. Size is omitted from some rows. Given values are once, few, many or a class for expanded clones.

d_gene,abundance,v_gene,j_gene,CDR3aa,CDR3nt
NA,NA,TRBV6-5,TRBJ2-1,CASSRDFSNEQFF,TGTGCCAGCAGTCGGGATTTCTCGAATGAGCAGTTCTTC
NA,NA,TRBV27,TRBJ2-7,CATRLGVNSGEQYF,TGTGCCACTCGACTCGGGGTGAACTCGGGCGAGCAGTACTTC
NA,NA,TRBV23-1,TRBJ2-1,CASSREMEPQFF,TGCGCCAGCAGTCGGGAGATGGAACCGCAGTTCTTC
TRBD1,NA,TRBV4-1,TRBJ1-2,CASSRGQDYNYGYTF,TGCGCCAGCAGCCGAGGACAGGACTACAACTATGGCTACACCTTC
NA,NA,TRBV28,TRBJ1-1,CASSLWATNTEAFF,TGTGCCAGCAGTTTATGGGCCACGAACACTGAAGCTTTCTTT
NA,NA,TRBV5-5,TRBJ2-1,CASSLGRVNEQFF,TGTGCCAGCAGCTTGGGTCGGGTGAATGAGCAGTTCTTC
NA,NA,TRBV5-4,TRBJ1-4,CASRQNPGEKLFF,TGTGCCAGCAGACAGAACCCCGGTGAAAAACTGTTTTTT
NA,NA,TRBV15,TRBJ2-2,CATRGWGSSTGELFF,TGTGCCACCCGGGGGTGGGGCAGCAGCACCGGGGAGCTGTTTTTT
TRBD1,NA,TRBV7-8,TRBJ1-3,CASSSAGTGSSGNTIYF,TGTGCCAGCAGCTCGGCCGGGACAGGGAGCTCTGGAAACACCATATATTTT
TRBD1,NA,TRBV2,TRBJ1-1,CASKTGGDAEAFF,TGTGCCAGCAAAACAGGGGGCGACGCTGAAGCTTTCTTT
NA,NA,TRBV14,TRBJ2-7,CASSQDGYEQYF,TGTGCCAGCAGCCAAGATGGTTACGAGCAGTACTTC
TRBD2,few,TRBV5-4,TRBJ2-5,CASRVGLAGGEETQYF,TGTGCCAGCAGGGTCGGGCTAGCGGGAGGAGAAGAGACCCAGTACTTC
NA,once,TRBV19,TRBJ1-1,CASSPQGDTEAFF,TGTGCCAGTAGTCCACAGGGCGACACTGAAGCTTTCTTT
NA,NA,TRBV2,TRBJ2-7,CASSDKGSHYEQYF,TGTGCCAGCAGTGATAAGGGGTCCCATTACGAGCAGTACTTC
TRBD1,NA,TRBV7-2,TRBJ2-7,CASSTTGGPYEQYF,TGTGCCAGCAGCACGACAGGGGGACCTTACGAGCAGTACTTC
TRBD2,NA,TRBV4-1,TRBJ2-7,CASSRGGTRGTLEQYF,TGCGCCAGCAGCCGAGGGGGGACTAGAGGAACGCTCGAGCAGTACTTC
TRBD2,NA,TRBV6-1,TRBJ2-7,CASSELAGVDEQYF,TGTGCCAGCAGTGAACTAGCGGGAGTAGACGAGCAGTACTTC
NA,NA,TRBV4-1,TRBJ1-1,CASSWIRVGETEAFF,TGCGCCAGCAGCTGGATCAGGGTAGGAGAGACTGAAGCTTTCTTT
NA,few,TRBV19,TRBJ1-5,CASSTQGQLNQPQHF,TGTGCCAGTAGTACACAGGGCCAACTCAATCAGCCCCAGCATTTT
NA,NA,TRBV6-5,TRBJ2-5,CASSYSTARQETQYF,TGTGCCAGCAGTTACTCGACGGCGCGGCAAGAGACCCAGTACTTC
NA,NA,TRBV9,TRBJ1-6,CASSVRGSYNSPLHF,TGTGCCAGCAGCGTCAGGGGCTCCTATAATTCACCCCTCCACTTT
NA,NA,TRBV4-1,TRBJ1-1,CASSQDAGSGLREAFF,TGCGCCAGCAGCCAAGATGCCGGTTCCGGGTTAAGAGAAGCTTTCTTT
NA,NA,TRBV5-1,TRBJ2-5,CASSLVPGGETQYF,TGCGCCAGCAGCTTGGTGCCAGGAGGGGAGACCCAGTACTTC
TRBD2,NA,TRBV2,TRBJ2-4,CASSETSGRSLVDKNIQYF,TGTGCCAGCAGTGAAACCAGCGGGAGGTCTCTTGTGGACAAAAACATTCAGTACTTC
NA,NA,TRBV11-2,TRBJ1-1,CASSLYRVNTEAFF,TGTGCCAGCAGCTTATATCGGGTGAACACTGAAGCTTTCTTT
TRBD1,NA,TRBV18,TRBJ2-7,CASSPGTGEGYEQYF,TGTGCCAGCTCACCCGGGACAGGGGAGGGCTACGAGCAGTACTTC
TRBD1,few,TRBV28,TRBJ1-3,CASSSTGSGNTIYF,TGTGCCAGCAGTTCGACAGGGTCAGGAAACACCATATATTTT
NA,few,TRBV2,TRBJ2-7,CASLSRDFSYEQYF,TGTGCCAGCCTATCCCGGGACTTTTCCTACGAGCAGTACTTC
TRBD1,NA,TRBV5-8,TRBJ2-7,CASSFTGTGIYEQYF,TGTGCCAGCAGCTTTACCGGGACAGGGATCTACGAGCAGTACTTC
TRBD1,NA,TRBV29-1,TRBJ2-3,CSVTFSGTGIWGSSTDTQYF,TGCAGCGTTACCTTTTCCGGGACAGGTATTTGGGGGTCTAGCACAGATACGCAGTATTTT
TRBD1,NA,TRBV15,TRBJ2-2,CATSRDRGQGNTGELFF,TGTGCCACCAGCAGAGATAGAGGACAGGGGAACACCGGGGAGCTGTTCTTT
NA,once,TRBV5-6,TRBJ1-5,CASSFGINQPQHF,TGTGCCAGCAGCTTTGGCATCAATCAGCCCCAGCATTTT
TRBD2,NA,TRBV5-1,TRBJ2-3,CASSLRILAGADTQYF,TGCGCCAGCAGCTTGAGGATTCTCGCGGGAGCAGATACGCAGTATTTT
TRBD1,NA,TRBV5-1,TRBJ2-7,CASSYYTSRQGAFYEQYF,TGCGCCAGCAGCTACTACACCTCCAGACAGGGGGCTTTCTACGAGCAGTACTTC
TRBD1,NA,TRBV6-1,TRBJ2-1,CASSELQGRGEQFF,TGTGCCAGCAGTGAATTACAGGGGAGAGGTGAGCAGTTCTTC
NA,NA,TRBV5-1,TRBJ2-2,CASSLGHAEGGELFF,TGCGCCAGCAGCTTAGGACACGCTGAAGGCGGGGAGCTGTTTTTT
NA,few,TRBV6-6,TRBJ1-5,CASSYAHSRQPQHF,TGTGCCAGCAGTTACGCCCACAGTCGCCAGCCCCAGCATTTT
TRBD1,once,TRBV4-1,TRBJ1-4,CASSQGQGEKLFF,TGCGCCAGCAGCCAGGGACAGGGCGAAAAACTGTTTTTT
TRBD1,NA,TRBV5-6,TRBJ2-1,CASSSGQGPYNEQFF,TGTGCCAGCAGCTCGGGACAGGGACCCTACAATGAGCAGTTCTTC
NA,NA,TRBV29-1,TRBJ2-5,CSVGAYQETQYF,TGCAGCGTTGGGGCGTACCAAGAGACCCAGTACTTC
TRBD2,NA,TRBV7-2,TRBJ2-7,CASSLGAGGDEQYF,TGTGCCAGCAGCTTAGGAGCGGGAGGGGACGAGCAGTACTTC